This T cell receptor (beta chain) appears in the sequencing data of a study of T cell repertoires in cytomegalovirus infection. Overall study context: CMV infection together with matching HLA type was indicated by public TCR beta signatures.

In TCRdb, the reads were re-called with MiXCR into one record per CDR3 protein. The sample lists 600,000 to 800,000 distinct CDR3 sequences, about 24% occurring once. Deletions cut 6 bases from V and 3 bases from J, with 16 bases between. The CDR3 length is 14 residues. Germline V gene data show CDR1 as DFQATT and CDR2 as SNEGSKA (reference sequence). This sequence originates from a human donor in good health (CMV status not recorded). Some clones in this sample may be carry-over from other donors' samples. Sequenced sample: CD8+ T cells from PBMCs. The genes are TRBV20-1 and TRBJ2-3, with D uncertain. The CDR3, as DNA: TGCAGTGCCCCCAGCCGGTTCGGGACAGATACGCAGTATTTT. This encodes CSAPSRFGTDTQYF.